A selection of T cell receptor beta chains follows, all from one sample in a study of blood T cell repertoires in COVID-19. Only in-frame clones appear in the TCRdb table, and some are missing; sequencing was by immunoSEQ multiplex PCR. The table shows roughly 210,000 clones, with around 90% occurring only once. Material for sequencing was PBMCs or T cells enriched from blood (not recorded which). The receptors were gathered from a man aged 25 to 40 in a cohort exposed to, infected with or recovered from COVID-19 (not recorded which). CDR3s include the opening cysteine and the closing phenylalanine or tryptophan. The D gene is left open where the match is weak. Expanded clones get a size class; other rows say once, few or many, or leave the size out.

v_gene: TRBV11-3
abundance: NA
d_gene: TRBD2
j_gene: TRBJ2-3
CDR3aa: CVTSGPSTDTQYF
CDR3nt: TGTGTTACTAGCGGCCCTAGCACAGATACGCAGTATTTT

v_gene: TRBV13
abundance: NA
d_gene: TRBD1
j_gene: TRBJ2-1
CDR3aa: CASSPPGTALNEQFF
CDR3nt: TGTGCCAGCAGCCCGCCCGGGACAGCGCTCAATGAGCAGTTCTTC

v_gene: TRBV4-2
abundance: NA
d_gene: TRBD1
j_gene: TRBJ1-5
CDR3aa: CASSQTGDSNQPQHF
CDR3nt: TGTGCCAGCAGCCAAACAGGGGATAGCAATCAGCCCCAGCATTTT

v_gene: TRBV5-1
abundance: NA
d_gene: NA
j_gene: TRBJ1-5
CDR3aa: CASSPGLRDNQPQHF
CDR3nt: TGCGCCAGCAGCCCTGGGCTCCGTGACAATCAGCCCCAGCATTTT

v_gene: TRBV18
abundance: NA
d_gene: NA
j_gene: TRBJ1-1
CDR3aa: CASSLPGGQGTEAFF
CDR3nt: TGTGCCAGCTCACTACCGGGAGGGCAAGGCACTGAAGCTTTCTTT

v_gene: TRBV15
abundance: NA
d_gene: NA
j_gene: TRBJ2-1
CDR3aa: CATSRELADNEQFF
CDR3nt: TGTGCCACCAGCAGAGAACTAGCCGACAATGAGCAGTTCTTC

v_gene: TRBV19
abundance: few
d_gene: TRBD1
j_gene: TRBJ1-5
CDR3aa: CASSIRGQELGSNQPQHF
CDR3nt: TGTGCCAGTAGTATTCGGGGACAGGAGTTGGGTAGCAATCAGCCCCAGCATTTT

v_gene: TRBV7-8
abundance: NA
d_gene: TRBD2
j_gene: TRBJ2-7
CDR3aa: CASSPRGLASEQYF
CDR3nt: TGTGCCAGCAGCCCGAGGGGACTAGCATCCGAGCAGTACTTC

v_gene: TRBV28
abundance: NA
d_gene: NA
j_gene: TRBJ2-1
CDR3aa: CASSSRGQGNEQFF
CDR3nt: TGTGCCAGCAGTTCCAGGGGCCAGGGCAATGAGCAGTTCTTC

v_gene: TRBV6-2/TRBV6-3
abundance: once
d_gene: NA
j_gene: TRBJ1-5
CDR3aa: CASSIRWGGGNQPQHF
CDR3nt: TGTGCCAGCAGTATACGGTGGGGAGGTGGCAATCAGCCCCAGCATTTT

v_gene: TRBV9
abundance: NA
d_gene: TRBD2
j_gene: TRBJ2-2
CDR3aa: CASSAVAGRNTGELFF
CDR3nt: TGTGCCAGCAGCGCCGTAGCGGGCCGGAACACCGGGGAGCTGTTTTTT

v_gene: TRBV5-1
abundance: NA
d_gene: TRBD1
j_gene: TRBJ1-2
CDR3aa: CASSLSTGTGSGYTF
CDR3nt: TGCGCCAGCAGCTTGAGTACCGGGACAGGTTCGGGCTACACCTTC

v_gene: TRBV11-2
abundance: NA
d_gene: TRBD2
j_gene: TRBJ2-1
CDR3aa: CASSSWTSGSSSYNEQFF
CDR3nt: TGTGCCAGCAGCTCCTGGACTAGCGGGAGTTCCTCCTACAATGAGCAGTTCTTC

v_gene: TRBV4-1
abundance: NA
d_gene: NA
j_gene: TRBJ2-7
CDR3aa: CASSQGIGGTYEQYF
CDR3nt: TGCGCCAGCAGCCAAGGTATAGGGGGAACCTACGAGCAGTACTTC

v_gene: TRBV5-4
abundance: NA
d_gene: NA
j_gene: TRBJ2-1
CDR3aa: CASSLPRTARIDNEQFF
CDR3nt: TGTGCCAGCAGCTTGCCCCGGACTGCCCGAATAGACAATGAGCAGTTCTTC

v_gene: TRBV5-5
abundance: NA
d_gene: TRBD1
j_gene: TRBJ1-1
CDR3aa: CASSLGLTRDSLNTEAFF
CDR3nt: TGTGCCAGCAGCTTGGGGTTAACCCGGGACAGCCTGAACACTGAAGCTTTCTTT

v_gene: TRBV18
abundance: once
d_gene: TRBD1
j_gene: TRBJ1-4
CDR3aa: CASSPEVQGSGEKLFF
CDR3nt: TGTGCCAGCTCACCTGAAGTACAGGGGTCGGGTGAAAAACTGTTTTTT

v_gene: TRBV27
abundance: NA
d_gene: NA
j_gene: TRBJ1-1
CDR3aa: CASSPRGGQKIEAFF
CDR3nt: TGTGCCAGCAGTCCCAGGGGTGGACAGAAAATTGAAGCTTTCTTT

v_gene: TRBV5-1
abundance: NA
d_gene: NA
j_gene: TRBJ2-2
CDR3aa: CASSPQAEATGELFF
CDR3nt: TGCGCCAGCAGCCCCCAAGCAGAGGCCACCGGGGAGCTGTTTTTT

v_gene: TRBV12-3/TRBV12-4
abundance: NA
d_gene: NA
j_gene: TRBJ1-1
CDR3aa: CASSLARWEAFF
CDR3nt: TGTGCCAGCAGTTTAGCCCGGTGGGAAGCTTTCTTT

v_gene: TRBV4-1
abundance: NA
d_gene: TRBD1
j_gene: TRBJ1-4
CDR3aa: CASSWGQGAVANEKLFF
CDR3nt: TGCGCCAGCAGCTGGGGACAGGGGGCCGTGGCTAATGAAAAACTGTTTTTT

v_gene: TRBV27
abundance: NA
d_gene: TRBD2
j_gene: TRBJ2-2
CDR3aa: CASRTSGHNTGELFF
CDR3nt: TGTGCCAGCAGAACTAGCGGTCATAACACCGGGGAGCTGTTTTTT

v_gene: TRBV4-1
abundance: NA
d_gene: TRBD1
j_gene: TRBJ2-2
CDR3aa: CASHPTGGSNTGELFF
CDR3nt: TGCGCCAGCCACCCGACAGGGGGCAGCAACACCGGGGAGCTGTTTTTT

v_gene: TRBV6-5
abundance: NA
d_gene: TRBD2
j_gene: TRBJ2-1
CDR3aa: CASRYPGTSGYEQFF
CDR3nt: TGTGCCAGCAGGTATCCCGGGACTAGCGGGTATGAGCAGTTCTTC

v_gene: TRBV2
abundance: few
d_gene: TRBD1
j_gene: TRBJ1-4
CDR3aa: CASSEGRGLLEKLFF
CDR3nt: TGTGCCAGCAGTGAGGGCAGGGGGCTTTTGGAAAAACTGTTTTTT

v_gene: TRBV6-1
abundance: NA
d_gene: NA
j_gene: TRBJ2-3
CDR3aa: CASSDLRGFTDTQYF
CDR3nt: TGTGCCAGCAGTGATTTAAGGGGGTTCACAGATACGCAGTATTTT

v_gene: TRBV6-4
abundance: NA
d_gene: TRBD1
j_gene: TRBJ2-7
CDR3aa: CASSEQPGQTYEQYF
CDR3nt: TGTGCCAGCAGTGAGCAACCGGGACAGACCTACGAGCAGTACTTC

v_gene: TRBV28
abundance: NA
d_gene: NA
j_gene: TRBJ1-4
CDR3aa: CASSLGGATNEKLFF
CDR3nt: TGTGCCAGCAGCCTCGGGGGGGCAACTAATGAAAAACTGTTTTTT